This entry lists 8 T cell receptor beta chains sequenced from one sample in a study of blood T cell repertoires in COVID-19. Sequencing was performed with immunoSEQ multiplex PCR; in TCRdb, only in-frame clones are kept and a portion is missing. Here the sample spans under 200,000 clones, around 84% being singletons. Sequencing was carried out using peripheral blood. All receptors derive from a middle-aged man with active or convalescent COVID-19.

V is TRBV5-1 and J is TRBJ2-1; 10 bases fit TRBD2. Germline values: CDR1 SGHRS, CDR2 YFSETQ. V lost 3 bases to trimming and J lost 6 bases; unmatched junction nucleotides: 27. The CDR3 totals 22 residues. In DNA, the CDR3 is TGCGCCAGCAGCTCCCTATTAGAAAAGGTCGGTTGGACTAGCGGAAAAATCAATGAGCAGTTCTTC. This translates into CASSSLLEKVGWTSGKINEQFF. Looking up the rest from reference TRBV5-1 and TRBJ2-1 gives the full variable domain: KAGVTQTPRYLIKTRGQQVTLSCSPISGHRSVSWYQQTPGQGLQFLFEYFSETQRNKGNFPGRFSGRQFSNSRSEMNVSTLELGDSALYLCASSSLLEKVGWTSGKINEQFFGPGTRLTVL.

The count of this clone is one. This rearrangement joins TRBV19 to TRBJ1-5; no definite D call. CDR1 and CDR2 from the germline V gene are LNHDA and SQIVND (reference sequence). Trimming stripped 7 bases from V and 0 bases from J, with 10 bases between. The CDR3 has 14 amino acids. CDR3 DNA: TGTGCCAGTACCCTACACTATAGCAATCAGCCCCAGCATTTT. This sequence encodes CASTLHYSNQPQHF.

The chain employs TRBV28 and TRBJ2-7, with TRBD2 matching 12 bases. V lost 4 bases and J lost 4; bases outside the gene matches: 8. Germline-derived CDR1 and CDR2 are MDHEN and SYDVKM. This CDR3 comprises 16 residues. The CDR3 here is CASSSPTSGSNYEQYF. DNA for the CDR3: TGTGCCAGCAGTTCCCCGACTAGCGGGAGTAATTACGAGCAGTACTTC.

V usage is TRBV11-3 and J usage is TRBJ2-6; 8 bases align to TRBD1. Germline CDR1 reads SGHNT; CDR2 reads YENEEA. Germline trimming cut 5 bases from V and 3 bases from J; bases unmatched to any gene: 9. This CDR3 has 17 residues. CDR3 amino acids: CASSPGTGFYGANVLTF. CDR3 bases: TGTGCCAGCAGCCCCGGGACAGGTTTCTATGGGGCCAACGTCCTGACTTTC.

The chain joins TRBV27 to TRBJ1-1; no reliable D call. Germline CDR1 is MNHEY and CDR2 is SMNVEV (reference sequence). This CDR3 spans 14 amino acids. V was clipped by 5 bases and J by 1 base, with 11 bases between them. The CDR3 sequence is CASSPRVQNTEAFF. In nucleotides, the CDR3 is TGTGCCAGCAGTCCCCGGGTGCAGAACACTGAAGCTTTCTTT.

This chain uses TRBV5-4 with TRBJ1-2, with 10 bases aligning to TRBD1. V was clipped by 0 bases and J by 2 bases; unmatched bases: 10. This CDR3 is 18 amino acids long. The germline CDR1 and CDR2 sequences are SGHNT and YYREEE (reference sequence). The CDR3 here is CASSLGGQGFGPNYGYTF. The CDR3, as DNA: TGTGCCAGCAGCTTGGGGGGACAGGGGTTCGGTCCCAACTATGGCTACACCTTC.

The chain employs TRBV19 and TRBJ1-1, with D perhaps matching TRBD1 (5 bases). The CDR3 has 14 amino acids. Trimming removed 5 bases from V and 1 base from J, with 11 bases in between. Germline-derived CDR1 and CDR2 are LNHDA and SQIVND (reference sequence). The CDR3, as DNA: TGTGCCAGTAGTGTAACCGACAGGAACACTGAAGCTTTCTTT. Its protein product is CASSVTDRNTEAFF.

This clone was counted once. The chain employs TRBV5-4 and TRBJ2-7; perhaps TRBD2 as D (7 bases). V gave up 2 bases and J gave up 6 bases, with 15 bases separating them. The CDR3 consists of 14 residues. Germline V gene data show CDR1 as SGHNT and CDR2 as YYREEE (reference sequence). CDR3: CASSFWGGASEQYF. CDR3 in DNA: TGTGCCAGCAGCTTTTGGGGGGGGGCGTCCGAGCAGTACTTC.